These 4 T cell receptor beta chains originate from one sample sequenced in a study of cytomegalovirus exposure and HLA in healthy donors (dated by TCRdb to 2015 to 2018). Library prep was done by the immunoSEQ multiplex PCR assay. TCRdb limited this immuneACCESS table to in-frame rearrangements with V and J called. A share of clones is missing; checked studies link under half to unresolved V genes, and the rest is unexplained. Counted in this sample were roughly 100,000 clones; about 87% of them appeared once. The ten largest clones represent about 1.8% of the sample. Source material: PBMCs. Receptor source: a woman aged 18 to 35 in good health and CMV-seropositive.

This chain links TRBV27 with TRBJ1-6; TRBD1 might be the D (6 bases). The germline V and J ends were trimmed by 4 bases and 15 bases, with 25 bases remaining between them. Germline V lookup: CDR1 MNHEY, CDR2 SMNVEV (reference sequence). There are 16 residues in the CDR3. The CDR3 DNA is TGTGCCAGCAGTTCCACCTGGACAGTCCTTCCCCCTATCCTCCACTTT. This translates into CASSSTWTVLPPILHF.

The chain joins TRBV10-3 to TRBJ1-2; 7 bases fit TRBD1. The V gene end was trimmed by 3 bases and the J gene end by 0 bases; junction bases not matched to a gene: 4. The CDR3 totals 15 residues. The germline V gene has CDR1 ENHRY and CDR2 SYGVKD. In DNA, the CDR3 is TGTGCCATCAGTGATTCGACAGGGCCTAACTATGGCTACACCTTC. Translation gives CAISDSTGPNYGYTF.

CDR3: CASASGNTIYF. The CDR3 DNA sequence: TGCGCCAGCGCGTCTGGAAACACCATATATTTT. V usage is TRBV5-1 and J usage is TRBJ1-3, with no clear D. This CDR3 spans 11 amino acids. Germline loops: CDR1 SGHRS, CDR2 YFSETQ. V was shortened by 7 bases and J by 1 base, with 3 bases between the two germline ends.

V gene TRBV7-2 combines with J gene TRBJ2-5; 7 bases are a match to TRBD2. The CDR3 contains 15 residues. Per germline, CDR1 SGHTA and CDR2 FQGNSA. The V gene end was trimmed by 0 bases and the J gene end by 5 bases; junction bases not matched to a gene: 6. The CDR3 DNA reads as TGTGCCAGCAGCTTAGCGGGGAGGGAATCGGAGACCCAGTACTTC. Translating it yields CASSLAGRESETQYF.